Sequencing of this T cell receptor (beta chain) was carried out in a study of T cell responses to AZD1222 COVID-19 vaccine. The study's findings and limits: Rises in breadth and depth of Spike-specific TCRs came after two AZD1222 doses. Repertoire sampling was restricted to post-peak T cell response timepoints.

Here immunoSEQ multiplex PCR was the method, and the copy in TCRdb shows in-frame clones only, minus some. The data hold about 84,000 clones, with 70% to 90% observed a single time. Concerning this clone: Antigen: not known.

The V gene end was trimmed by 1 base and the J gene end by 5 bases; junction bases not matched to a gene: 8. CDR1 is LGHNA and CDR2 is YNFKEQ in the germline V gene. The CDR3 runs to 16 residues. The receptor was isolated from an adult who received the AZD1222 COVID-19 vaccine. The material sequenced was peripheral blood, taken 28 days after the second AZD1222 dose. This chain connects TRBV4-2 to TRBJ2-7; 10 bases line up with TRBD2. CDR3 bases: TGTGCCAGCAGCCAAGCCGCCGGGACTAGCGTCCACGAGCAGTACTTC. The encoded protein is CASSQAAGTSVHEQYF.